These 27 T cell receptor beta chains were sequenced from one sample in a study of cytomegalovirus exposure and HLA in healthy donors. Primers for the PCR totalled 60 Vbeta and 13 Jbeta. This table comes from immunoSEQ multiplex PCR, and its TCRdb copy is limited to in-frame clones, with some not included. Among under 100,000 clones listed, around 62% were seen once. The sequencing sample was made of PBMCs. Receptors were obtained from a young woman in good health and CMV-seropositive.

The chain employs TRBV30 and TRBJ2-7; D might be TRBD2 (5 bases). The CDR3 contains 11 residues. The V end was cut by 5 bases, the J end by 9 bases, with 14 bases between. The germline V gene encodes CDR1 GTSNPN and CDR2 SVGIG (reference sequence). For the CDR3, the DNA is TGTGCCTGGTCTTCGGGGTTGTGGCAGTACTTC. Residues: CAWSSGLWQYF.

This clone came up a few times. The rearrangement joins TRBV30 to TRBJ2-5, with 7 nucleotides matching TRBD1. This CDR3 contains 15 residues. V shed 4 bases, J shed 2 bases, and the junction held 10 bases outside the gene matches. From germline, CDR1 is GTSNPN and CDR2 SVGIG (reference sequence). The CDR3: CAWTGGWGQQETQYF. In nucleotides, the CDR3 is TGTGCCTGGACTGGGGGATGGGGACAGCAAGAGACCCAGTACTTC.

A few counts support this clone. This chain links TRBV6-6 with TRBJ2-7; tentative D call: TRBD1 (6 bases). This CDR3 is 15 amino acids long. CDR1 is MNHNY and CDR2 is SVGAGI in the germline V gene (reference sequence). V was clipped by 2 bases and J by 4 bases, with 15 bases between them. CDR3: CASSYIAGTQYEQYF. The CDR3 DNA follows: TGTGCCAGCAGTTACATAGCCGGGACACAGTACGAGCAGTACTTC.

The chain carries TRBV9 and TRBJ1-6; 7 bases align to TRBD1. Germline V gene data show CDR1 as SGDLS and CDR2 as YYNGEE. Trimming cost V 4 bases and J 5 bases; bases outside gene matches: 3. The CDR3 contains 14 residues. The CDR3 DNA follows: TGTGCCAGCAGCTTCGGGACAGATAATTCACCCCTCCACTTT. Translating it yields CASSFGTDNSPLHF.

The DNA for the CDR3 is TGTGCCAGTAGTATGCTCCAGGGGATTTATCAGCCCCAGCATTTT. It codes for CASSMLQGIYQPQHF. The chain joins TRBV19 to TRBJ1-5, with D maybe TRBD1 (6 bases). Germline CDR1 reads LNHDA; CDR2 reads SQIVND (reference sequence). CDR3 size: 15 residues. The V end lost 3 bases, the J end lost 5 bases, and 14 bases lay between the germline ends.

The chain joins TRBV4-1 to TRBJ1-1; 7 bases fit TRBD1. After removal of 2 bases from V and 0 bases from J, the junction contained 3 bases not matched to a gene. Germline CDR1 is MGHRA and CDR2 is YSYEKL. The length of the CDR3 is 15 residues. As DNA, the CDR3 is TGCGCCAGCAGCCAACAGACAGGGTTGAACACTGAAGCTTTCTTT. Protein product: CASSQQTGLNTEAFF.

The chain has TRBV2 and TRBJ1-5, with D maybe TRBD1 (6 bases). The CDR3 consists of 13 residues. Germline V gene lookup returns CDR1 SNHLY and CDR2 FYNNEI. The V and J ends lost 11 bases and 3 bases respectively, with 14 bases between them. CDR3 coding DNA: TGTGCCGGAACCCCAGGGGACAATCAGCCCCAGCATTTT. Translation: CAGTPGDNQPQHF.

The V and J genes are TRBV4-3 and TRBJ1-3, with D uncertain. Deletions cut 0 bases from V and 4 bases from J, with 13 bases between. Germline V lookup: CDR1 LGHNA, CDR2 YSLEER. This CDR3 is 16 amino acids long. The CDR3: CASSQETVRGGNTIYF. The CDR3 nucleotides are TGCGCCAGCAGCCAAGAGACCGTGAGAGGGGGAAACACCATATATTTT.

This clone was seen once. Within the sample, other DNA sequences also encode this same CDR3. The chain has TRBV14 and TRBJ2-3; 7 nucleotides agree with TRBD2. This CDR3 contains 16 residues. The germline gives CDR1 SGHDN, CDR2 FVKESK. J was trimmed by 6 bases and V by 3 bases; bases with no gene match: 12. The CDR3 nucleotides are TGTGCCAGCAGCCAGCAGCGGGGATTGGTGGTGGATACGCAGTATTTT. It translates to CASSQQRGLVVDTQYF.

A few counts support this clone. CDR3 amino acids: CASSLASSGANVLTF. CDR3 sequence (DNA): TGTGCCAGCAGCTTAGCCTCGTCCGGGGCCAACGTCCTGACTTTC. This chain joins TRBV7-2 and TRBJ2-6; D remains ambiguous. Trimming removed 0 bases from V and 4 bases from J, with 7 bases in between. CDR3 size: 15 residues. Germline values: CDR1 SGHTA, CDR2 FQGNSA.

The V and J genes are TRBV19 and TRBJ2-7; 8 nucleotides agree with TRBD1. CDR3 length: 13 amino acids. The germline gives CDR1 LNHDA, CDR2 SQIVND (reference sequence). V shed 5 bases, J shed 13 bases, and the junction held 13 bases outside the gene matches. CDR3 in DNA: TGTGCCAGTAGTGGAGGACAGGGACCGCGTGGATACTTC. Protein: CASSGGQGPRGYF.

The sample holds one count of this clone. The CDR3 coding sequence is TGTGCCAGCAGTGTCCCAGGGGGCTATAATTCACCCCTCCACTTT. This translates into CASSVPGGYNSPLHF. The V and J genes are TRBV6-1 and TRBJ1-6; 7 bases are a match to TRBD1. This CDR3 spans 15 amino acids. With 4 bases clipped from V and 3 bases from J, the junction kept 3 bases outside the gene matches. Germline lookup yields CDR1 MNHNS and CDR2 SASEGT.

The V call is TRBV10-1, the J call TRBJ2-3, with D maybe TRBD2 (5 bases). From germline, CDR1 is WNHNN and CDR2 SYGVQD (reference sequence). Trimming removed 9 bases at V and 4 bases at J, with 11 bases between. The CDR3 runs to 12 residues. CDR3 amino acids: CASQNGADTQYF. For the CDR3, the DNA is TGCGCCAGTCAAAACGGGGCAGATACGCAGTATTTT.

This clone has only one observation. The chain has TRBV5-1 and TRBJ2-7; TRBD1 might be the D (6 bases). The V gene's germline CDR1 is SGHRS and CDR2 YFSETQ. The CDR3 covers 15 residues. Trimming stripped 0 bases from V and 6 bases from J, with 16 bases between. The CDR3 is CASSLATGKVSEQYF. DNA for the CDR3: TGCGCCAGCAGCTTGGCCACAGGGAAAGTTTCCGAGCAGTACTTC.

The V and J genes are TRBV5-4 and TRBJ2-3; unclear D gene. The CDR3 has 13 residues. Germline loops: CDR1 SGHNT, CDR2 YYREEE (reference sequence). V lost 0 bases and J lost 4, with 6 bases in between. The DNA of the CDR3 is TGTGCCAGCAGCTTGGTTCTTTCAGATACGCAGTATTTT. Its translation is CASSLVLSDTQYF.

This clone was counted between two and nine times. The V gene is TRBV7-9, the J gene TRBJ2-1, with 7 bases fitting TRBD2. CDR3 length: 16 residues. The germline CDR1 and CDR2 sequences are SEHNR and FQNEAQ (reference sequence). Trimming took 5 bases from V and 1 from J; bases not matched to a gene: 8. The CDR3 DNA reads TGTGCCAGCAGCGGGGTGGGGGGGTTGTCCTACAATGAGCAGTTCTTC. Amino acids: CASSGVGGLSYNEQFF.

This clone was detected a few times. The rearrangement joins TRBV5-5 to TRBJ2-7, with 9 positions matching TRBD1. The ends lost 0 bases at V and 6 bases at J; junction bases unmatched: 1. This CDR3 region has 13 residues. Germline CDR1 and CDR2: SGHKS and YYEKEE (reference sequence). This CDR3 is CASSLVTGGEQYF. CDR3 in DNA: TGTGCCAGCAGCTTGGTGACAGGGGGCGAGCAGTACTTC. The full variable domain, in which reference TRBV5-5 and TRBJ2-7 provide the parts outside the CDR3, is DAGVTQSPTHLIKTRGQQVTLRCSPISGHKSVSWYQQVLGQGPQFIFQYYEKEERGRGNFPDRFSARQFPNYSSELNVNALLLGDSALYLCASSLVTGGEQYFGPGTRLTVT.

For the CDR3, the DNA is TGTGCCATCAGTGAAGCGGTGGAGCTGTTTTTT. This sequence encodes CAISEAVELFF. This chain uses TRBV10-3 with TRBJ2-2, with a tentative D call TRBD2 (5 bases). The length of the CDR3 is 11 residues. Germline V lookup: CDR1 ENHRY, CDR2 SYGVKD. Trimming left V 3 bases short and J 10 bases short, with 6 bases between.

CDR3 in DNA: TGTGCCAGCAGGGGACAGACACTTAACTATGGCTACACCTTC. Translation: CASRGQTLNYGYTF. The chain links TRBV2 to TRBJ1-2; 7 bases match TRBD1. Germline V gene sequence: CDR1 SNHLY, CDR2 FYNNEI. The CDR3 runs 14 residues. Trimming cost V 6 bases and J 1 base; bases outside gene matches: 5.

In the case of this clone: A read error may produce the germline difference seen at one junction end. V gene TRBV7-9 combines with J gene TRBJ2-2, with 10 positions matching TRBD1. CDR1 is SEHNR, CDR2 FQNEAQ, per germline (reference sequence). The CDR3 length is 14 residues. For the CDR3, the DNA is TGCCTGGCGGGGAGACAGGGGGCGCCCGGGGAGCTGTTTTTT. This gives the protein CLAGRQGAPGELFF. Together with reference TRBV7-9 and TRBJ2-2, the CDR3 gives the full variable domain: DTGVSQNPRHKITKRGQNVTFRCDPISEHNRLYWYRQTLGQGPEFLTYFQNEAQLEKSRLLSDRFSAERPKGSFSTLEIQRTEQGDSAMYLCLAGRQGAPGELFFGEGSRLTVL.

The chain has TRBV7-8 and TRBJ1-2; no clear D gene. Trimming stripped 5 bases from V and 8 bases from J, with 24 bases between. The germline V gene encodes CDR1 SGHVS and CDR2 FQNEAQ. The CDR3 has 16 amino acids. The CDR3 region is CASSTVDPRDLRGYTF. The CDR3 nucleotides are TGTGCCAGCAGCACAGTTGATCCGAGGGATCTACGGGGCTACACCTTC.

The table lists this clone with a count of one. V gene TRBV15 combines with J gene TRBJ2-6; the D gene is possibly TRBD1 (7 bases). V gave up 1 base and J gave up 0 bases, with 13 bases separating them. CDR1 and CDR2 (germline): LNHNV, YYDKDF (reference sequence). The CDR3 runs 18 residues. CDR3 region: CATSRGQGGSSGANVLTF. The CDR3 DNA follows: TGTGCCACCAGCAGAGGGCAGGGGGGAAGCTCTGGGGCCAACGTCCTGACTTTC.

This chain uses TRBV5-1 with TRBJ2-7; possibly TRBD1 for D (5 bases). In germline, CDR1 is SGHRS, CDR2 YFSETQ. Trimming took off 0 bases at V and 2 bases at J, with 15 bases between the two ends. The CDR3 consists of 16 residues. The CDR3 here is CASSLEKVTGAYEQYF. For the CDR3, the DNA is TGCGCCAGCAGCTTGGAGAAAGTAACAGGAGCCTACGAGCAGTACTTC.

This clone was observed a handful of times. The chain recombines TRBV6-6 with TRBJ2-2, with 10 bases identical to TRBD1. V was clipped by 7 bases and J by 5 bases; unmatched bases: 7. The CDR3 is 15 amino acids. Germline V lookup: CDR1 MNHNY, CDR2 SVGAGI (reference sequence). CDR3 residues: CASIPRDRGTGELFF. CDR3 coding DNA: TGTGCCAGCATTCCCCGGGACAGGGGTACCGGGGAGCTGTTTTTT.

The chain carries TRBV14 and TRBJ2-3; the D is unclear. The CDR3 contains 11 residues. V was cut by 4 bases and J by 5 bases, with 4 bases left in between. In germline, CDR1 is SGHDN, CDR2 FVKESK. The CDR3 DNA reads as TGTGCCAGCAGCCCCGGAGATACGCAGTATTTT. Its protein product is CASSPGDTQYF.

This chain joins TRBV5-6 and TRBJ2-7; TRBD1 aligns across 10 bases. The V and J ends lost 4 bases and 5 bases, in that order; junction bases with no gene match: 12. CDR1 and CDR2 from the germline V gene are SGHDT and YYEEEE. The CDR3 consists of 16 residues. As DNA, the CDR3 is TGTGCCAGCAGCGGAGACGGGACAGGGGTCCGGGACGAGCAGTACTTC. Translating gives CASSGDGTGVRDEQYF.

V usage is TRBV11-3 and J usage is TRBJ2-7; the D is unclear. This CDR3 has 13 residues. Germline assignment: CDR1 SGHNT and CDR2 YENEEA. Trimming pared 2 bases from V and 2 bases from J, leaving 7 bases between. CDR3 in amino acids: CASSLTEAYEQYF. DNA for the CDR3: TGTGCCAGCAGCTTAACCGAGGCCTACGAGCAGTACTTC.